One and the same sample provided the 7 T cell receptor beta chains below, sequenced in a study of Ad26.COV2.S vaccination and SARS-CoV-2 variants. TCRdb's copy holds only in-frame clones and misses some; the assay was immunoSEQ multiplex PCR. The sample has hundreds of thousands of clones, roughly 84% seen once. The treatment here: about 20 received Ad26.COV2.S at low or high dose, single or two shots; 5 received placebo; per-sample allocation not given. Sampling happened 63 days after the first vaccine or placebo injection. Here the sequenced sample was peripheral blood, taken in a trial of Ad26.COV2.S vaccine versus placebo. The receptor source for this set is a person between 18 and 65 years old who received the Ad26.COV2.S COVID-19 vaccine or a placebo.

CDR3 DNA: TGTGCCAGCAGTTCCCAAGGAAGCACTGAAGCTTTCTTT. This translates into CASSSQGSTEAFF. The chain has TRBV12-3 or TRBV12-4 and TRBJ1-1; D remains unclear. The V end lost 4 bases, the J end lost 4 bases, and 10 bases lay between the germline ends. The CDR3 spans 13 residues.

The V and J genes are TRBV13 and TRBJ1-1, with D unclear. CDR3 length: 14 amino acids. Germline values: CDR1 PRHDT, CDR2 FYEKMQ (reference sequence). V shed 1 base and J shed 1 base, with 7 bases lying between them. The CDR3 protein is CASSLARGNTEAFF. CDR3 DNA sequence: TGTGCCAGCAGCTTAGCACGGGGGAACACTGAAGCTTTCTTT.

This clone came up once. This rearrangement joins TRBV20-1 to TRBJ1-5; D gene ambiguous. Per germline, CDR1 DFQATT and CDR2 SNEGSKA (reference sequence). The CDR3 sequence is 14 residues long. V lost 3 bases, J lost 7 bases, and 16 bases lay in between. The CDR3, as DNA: TGCAGTGCTAGTCGAGACGGAGCGAACCAGCCCCAGCATTTT. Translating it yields CSASRDGANQPQHF.

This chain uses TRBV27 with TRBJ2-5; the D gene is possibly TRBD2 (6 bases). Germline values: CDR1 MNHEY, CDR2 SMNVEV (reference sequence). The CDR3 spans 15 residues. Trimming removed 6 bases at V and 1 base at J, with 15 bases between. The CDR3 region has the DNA TGTGCCAGCAGCCGCGGGGCAGACCGCCAAGAGACCCAGTACTTC. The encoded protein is CASSRGADRQETQYF.

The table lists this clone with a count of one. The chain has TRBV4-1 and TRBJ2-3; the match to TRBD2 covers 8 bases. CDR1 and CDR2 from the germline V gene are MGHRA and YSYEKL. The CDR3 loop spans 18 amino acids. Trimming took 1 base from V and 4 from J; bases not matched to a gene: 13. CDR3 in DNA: TGCGCCAGCAGCCAAGGGGAGTTGGGCTGGCGGGGGGCAGATACGCAGTATTTT. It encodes CASSQGELGWRGADTQYF.

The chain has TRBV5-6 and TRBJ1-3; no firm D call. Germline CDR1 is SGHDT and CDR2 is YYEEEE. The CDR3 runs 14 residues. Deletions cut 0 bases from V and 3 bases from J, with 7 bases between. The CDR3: CASSLAHSGNTIYF. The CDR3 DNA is TGTGCCAGCAGCTTGGCCCACAGTGGAAACACCATATATTTT.

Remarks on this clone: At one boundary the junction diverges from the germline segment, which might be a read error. For the CDR3, the DNA is TGTGTCAGCAGCACTGGGATGAACACTGAAGCTTTCTTT. Protein product: CVSSTGMNTEAFF. The V call is TRBV11-2, the J call TRBJ1-1; D remains ambiguous. From germline, CDR1 is SGHAT and CDR2 FQNNGV. The CDR3 extends over 13 amino acids.